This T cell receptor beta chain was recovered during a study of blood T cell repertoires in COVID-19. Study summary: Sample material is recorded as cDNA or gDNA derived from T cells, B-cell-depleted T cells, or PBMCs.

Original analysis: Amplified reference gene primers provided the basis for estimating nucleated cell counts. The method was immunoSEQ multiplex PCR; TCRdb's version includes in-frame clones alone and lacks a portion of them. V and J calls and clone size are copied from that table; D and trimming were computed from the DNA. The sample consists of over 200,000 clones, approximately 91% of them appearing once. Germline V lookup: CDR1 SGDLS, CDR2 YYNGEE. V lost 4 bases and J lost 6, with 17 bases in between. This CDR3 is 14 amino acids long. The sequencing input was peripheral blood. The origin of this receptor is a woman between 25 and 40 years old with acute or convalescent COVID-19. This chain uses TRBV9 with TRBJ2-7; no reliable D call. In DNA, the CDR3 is TGTGCCAGCAGCCCCGGCGGCCCCCGGAGCGAGCAGTACTTC. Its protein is CASSPGGPRSEQYF.